The clone carrying this TCR beta chain was seen a handful of times. Its antigen is not known. Treatment of the sample: roughly 11-day PBMC culture with coronavirus spike peptide pools or control peptides (ViraFEST assay). Replacement of half the medium with fresh IL-2 medium took place on days 3 and 7. The data belong to a study of vaccination and CD4 T cells after COVID-19. V was trimmed by 6 bases and J by 4 bases, leaving 6 bases between them. This CDR3 is built from 12 residues. The germline V gene encodes CDR1 LNHDA and CDR2 SQIVND (reference sequence). With the Oncomine TCR Beta short-read assay, DNA from cultured CD4+ T cells was sequenced. It was from cultured CD4+ T cells that genomic DNA was extracted. TCRdb redid the calling of the PCR reads with MiXCR, one entry per CDR3 protein. Of approximately 10,000 distinct CDR3 sequences detected, about 23% appear once; the ten largest clones hold roughly 24%.

This receptor was taken from a human donor who received a COVID-19 vaccine. Source: CD4+ T cells from blood, cultured in vitro, taken before SARS-CoV-2 vaccination. This chain connects TRBV19 to TRBJ1-4; D gene ambiguous. CDR3 in DNA: TGTGCCAGTAGGGGGTTTAATGAAAAACTGTTTTTT. This translates into CASRGFNEKLFF.